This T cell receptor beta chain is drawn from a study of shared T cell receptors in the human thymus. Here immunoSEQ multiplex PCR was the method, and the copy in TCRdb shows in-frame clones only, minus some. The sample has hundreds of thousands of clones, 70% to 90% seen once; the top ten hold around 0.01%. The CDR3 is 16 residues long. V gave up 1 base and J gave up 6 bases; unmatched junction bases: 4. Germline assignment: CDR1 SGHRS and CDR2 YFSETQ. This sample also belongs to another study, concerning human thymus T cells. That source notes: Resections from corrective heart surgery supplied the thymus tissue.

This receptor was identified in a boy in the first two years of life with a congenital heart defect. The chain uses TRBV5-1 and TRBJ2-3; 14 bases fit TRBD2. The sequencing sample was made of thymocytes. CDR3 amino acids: CASSLRTSGRSDTQYF. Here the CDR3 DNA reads TGCGCCAGCAGCTTGCGGACTAGCGGGAGGTCGGATACGCAGTATTTT.